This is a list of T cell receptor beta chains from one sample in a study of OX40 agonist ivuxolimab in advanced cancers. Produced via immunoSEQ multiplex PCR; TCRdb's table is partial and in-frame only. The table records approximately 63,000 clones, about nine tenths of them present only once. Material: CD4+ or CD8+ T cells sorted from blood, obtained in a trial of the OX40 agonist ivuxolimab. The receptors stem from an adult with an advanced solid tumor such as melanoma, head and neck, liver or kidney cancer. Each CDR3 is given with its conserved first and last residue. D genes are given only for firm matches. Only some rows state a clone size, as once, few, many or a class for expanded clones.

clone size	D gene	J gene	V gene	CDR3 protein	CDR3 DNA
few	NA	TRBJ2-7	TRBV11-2	CASQGGYYEQYF	TGTGCCAGCCAAGGGGGTTACTACGAGCAGTACTTC
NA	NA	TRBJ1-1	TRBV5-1	CASSLDPGGGTEAFF	TGCGCCAGCAGCTTGGATCCGGGAGGTGGGACTGAAGCTTTCTTT
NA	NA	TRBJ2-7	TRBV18	CASSPPSASYEQYF	TGTGCCAGCTCACCACCAAGCGCCTCCTACGAGCAGTACTTC
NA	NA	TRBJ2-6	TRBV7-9	CASTLVHSGANVLTF	TGTGCCAGCACCCTGGTCCACTCTGGGGCCAACGTCCTGACTTTC
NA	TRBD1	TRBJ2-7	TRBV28	CASSTPGTGTYEQYF	TGTGCCAGCAGTACCCCCGGGACAGGGACCTACGAGCAGTACTTC
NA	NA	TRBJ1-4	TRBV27	CASSPQLSNEKLFF	TGTGCCAGCAGCCCACAGCTCTCTAATGAAAAACTGTTTTTT
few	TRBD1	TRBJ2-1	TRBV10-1	CASSEGTGASDEQFF	TGCGCCAGCAGTGAGGGGACAGGGGCATCCGATGAGCAGTTCTTC
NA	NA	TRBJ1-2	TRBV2	CASSGPDPHTF	TGTGCCAGCAGTGGCCCCGATCCTCACACCTTC
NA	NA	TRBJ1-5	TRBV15	CATSRGKGEGNQPQHF	TGTGCCACCAGCAGGGGAAAAGGAGAAGGCAATCAGCCCCAGCATTTT
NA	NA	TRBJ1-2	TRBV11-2	CASSANYGYTF	TGTGCCAGCAGCGCGAACTATGGCTACACCTTC
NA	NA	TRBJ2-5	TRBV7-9	CASSSSGGSRETQYF	TGTGCCAGCAGCTCCTCCGGAGGTAGTAGGGAGACCCAGTACTTC
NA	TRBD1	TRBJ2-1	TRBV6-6	CASSSQGAAYNEQFF	TGTGCCAGCAGTTCACAGGGGGCGGCCTACAATGAGCAGTTCTTC
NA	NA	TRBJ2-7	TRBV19	CASMVRGGGREQYF	TGTGCCAGTATGGTCCGGGGAGGGGGTCGTGAGCAGTACTTC
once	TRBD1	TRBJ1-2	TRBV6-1	CASSETGRANYGYTF	TGTGCCAGCAGTGAGACAGGGCGAGCTAACTATGGCTACACCTTC
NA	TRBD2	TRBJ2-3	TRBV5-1	CASSRGLAKSTDTQYF	TGCGCCAGCAGCCGCGGACTAGCCAAAAGCACAGATACGCAGTATTTT
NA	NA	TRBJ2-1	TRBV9	CASSVVPTGNMYNEQFF	TGTGCCAGCAGCGTAGTACCGACGGGAAATATGTACAATGAGCAGTTCTTC
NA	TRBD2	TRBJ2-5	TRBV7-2	CASSLAEPGLAAQYF	TGTGCCAGCAGCTTAGCAGAGCCGGGACTAGCGGCCCAGTACTTC
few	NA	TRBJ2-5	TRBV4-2	CASSQSGTVTNWFKETQYF	TGTGCCAGCAGCCAATCGGGAACAGTGACAAATTGGTTTAAAGAGACCCAGTACTTC
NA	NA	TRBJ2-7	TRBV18	CASSPGDGREQYF	TGTGCCAGCTCACCGGGTGACGGACGCGAGCAGTACTTC
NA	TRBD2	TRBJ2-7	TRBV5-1	CASSFIAGEQYF	TGCGCCAGCAGCTTCATAGCGGGCGAGCAGTACTTC
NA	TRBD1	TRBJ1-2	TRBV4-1	CASSLDFRATGGYGYTF	TGCGCCAGCAGCCTCGATTTCCGGGCCACAGGGGGGTATGGCTACACCTTC
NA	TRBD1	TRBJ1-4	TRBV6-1	CASSDGQGHEKLFF	TGTGCCAGCAGTGACGGACAGGGTCATGAAAAACTGTTTTTT
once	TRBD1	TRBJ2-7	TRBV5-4	CASSLASGTASYEQYF	TGTGCCAGCAGCTTGGCCTCCGGGACAGCTTCCTACGAGCAGTACTTC
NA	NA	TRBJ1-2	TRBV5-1	CASSYDNYGYTF	TGCGCCAGCAGCTACGACAACTATGGCTACACCTTC
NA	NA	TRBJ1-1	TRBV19	CASSKQVNTEAFF	TGTGCCAGTAGTAAACAGGTGAACACTGAAGCTTTCTTT
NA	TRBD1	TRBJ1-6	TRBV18	CASSPTGGDSPLHF	TGTGCCAGCTCACCAACAGGGGGTGATTCACCCCTCCACTTT
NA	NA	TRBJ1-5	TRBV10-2	CASSWDRDSYQPQHF	TGCGCCAGCAGTTGGGACCGGGACTCATATCAGCCCCAGCATTTT
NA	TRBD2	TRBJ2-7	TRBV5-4	CASRAGLAGESEQYF	TGTGCCAGCAGAGCCGGACTAGCGGGAGAATCCGAGCAGTACTTC
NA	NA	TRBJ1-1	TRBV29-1	CSARESRTEAFF	TGCAGCGCGAGGGAAAGTCGGACTGAAGCTTTCTTT
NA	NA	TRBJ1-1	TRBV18	CASSPFADHTEAFF	TGTGCCAGCTCACCCTTCGCGGATCACACTGAAGCTTTCTTT
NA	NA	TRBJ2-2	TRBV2	CASKREQGSGELFF	TGTGCCAGCAAAAGGGAGCAGGGTTCCGGGGAGCTGTTTTTT
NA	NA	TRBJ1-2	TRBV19	CASSIGLTHSNYGYTF	TGTGCCAGTAGTATCGGACTCACTCACAGTAACTATGGCTACACCTTC
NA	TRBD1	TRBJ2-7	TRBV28	CASSLSTGTGLGEQYF	TGTGCCAGCAGTTTATCTACCGGGACAGGTCTTGGGGAGCAGTACTTC
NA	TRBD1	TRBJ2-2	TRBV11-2	CASTVDRGSGELFF	TGTGCCAGCACCGTGGACAGGGGATCGGGGGAGCTGTTTTTT
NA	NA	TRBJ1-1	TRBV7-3	CASSLDLNTEAFF	TGTGCCAGCAGCTTGGACTTAAACACTGAAGCTTTCTTT
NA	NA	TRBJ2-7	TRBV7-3	CASSPPISYEQYF	TGTGCCAGCAGCCCCCCGATAAGTTACGAGCAGTACTTC
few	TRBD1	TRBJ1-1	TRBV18	CASSPDRATEAFF	TGTGCCAGCTCACCAGACAGGGCAACTGAAGCTTTCTTT
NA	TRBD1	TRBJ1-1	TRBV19	CASSIQDRANTEAFF	TGTGCCAGTAGTATCCAGGACAGGGCGAACACTGAAGCTTTCTTT
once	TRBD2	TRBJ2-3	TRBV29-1	CSAPSPSGRGSDTQYF	TGCAGCGCCCCTTCTCCTAGCGGGAGAGGCTCAGATACGCAGTATTTT
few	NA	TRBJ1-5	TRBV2	CASSEMGSQPQHF	TGTGCCAGCAGTGAGATGGGGAGCCAGCCCCAGCATTTT
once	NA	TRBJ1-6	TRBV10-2	CASNGSGRENSPLHF	TGCGCCAGCAATGGCAGTGGTCGTGAAAATTCACCCCTCCACTTT
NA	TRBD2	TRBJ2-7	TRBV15	CATSRETSGIHEQYF	TGTGCCACCAGCAGAGAGACTAGCGGGATCCACGAGCAGTACTTC